This T cell receptor beta chain was captured by sequencing in a study of blood T cell repertoires in COVID-19. Study context: Acute and convalescent COVID-19 specimens originated in the United States, Italy and Spain. Sources were T cells, B-cell-depleted T cells, or PBMCs; the material itself was cDNA or gDNA.

Per the authors' pipeline: Estimation of nucleated cell counts was performed using reference gene primer amplification. Using immunoSEQ multiplex PCR, the repertoire was profiled, and TCRdb retains in-frame clones only, with some absent. That table gives V, J and clone size, and the DNA gave D and trimming. The repertoire holds around 130,000 clones, with over 75% as singletons. The V end lost 4 bases, the J end lost 1 base, and 10 bases lay between the germline ends. CDR1 and CDR2 from the germline V gene are SQVTM and ANQGSEA. This CDR3 region has 14 residues. This chain links TRBV29-1 with TRBJ2-2; possible D gene TRBD1, 5 bases. Sequencing was carried out using peripheral blood. This sequence was found in a man between 65 and 85 years old with active or convalescent COVID-19. CDR3 sequence (DNA): TGCAGCGTTGGAGCAGGGCTGAACACCGGGGAGCTGTTTTTT. Amino acid sequence: CSVGAGLNTGELFF.